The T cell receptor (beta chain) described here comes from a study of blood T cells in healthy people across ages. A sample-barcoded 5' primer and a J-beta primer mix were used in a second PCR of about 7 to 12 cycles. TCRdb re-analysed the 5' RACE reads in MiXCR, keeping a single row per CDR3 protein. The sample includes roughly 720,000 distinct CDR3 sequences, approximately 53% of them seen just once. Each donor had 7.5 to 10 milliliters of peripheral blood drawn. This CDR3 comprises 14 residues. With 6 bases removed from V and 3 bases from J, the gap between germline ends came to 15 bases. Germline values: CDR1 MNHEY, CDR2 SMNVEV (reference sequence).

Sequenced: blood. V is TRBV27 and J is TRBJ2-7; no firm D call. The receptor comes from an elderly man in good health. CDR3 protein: CASSDNPVYYEQYF. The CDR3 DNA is TGTGCCAGCAGCGACAACCCCGTTTACTACGAGCAGTACTTC.